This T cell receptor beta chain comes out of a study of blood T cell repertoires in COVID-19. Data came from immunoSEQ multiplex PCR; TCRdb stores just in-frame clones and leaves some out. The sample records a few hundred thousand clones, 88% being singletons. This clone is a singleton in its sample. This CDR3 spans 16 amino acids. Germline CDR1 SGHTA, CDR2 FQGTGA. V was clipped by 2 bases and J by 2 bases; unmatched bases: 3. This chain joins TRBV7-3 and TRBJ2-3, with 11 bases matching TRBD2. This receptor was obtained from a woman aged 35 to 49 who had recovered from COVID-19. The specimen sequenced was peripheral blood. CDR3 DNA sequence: TGTGCCAGCAGCTTACTTAGCGGGAGGGCCACAGATACGCAGTATTTT. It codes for CASSLLSGRATDTQYF.